This T cell receptor beta chain was obtained from a study of shared T cell receptors in the human thymus. Germline CDR1 is SQVTM and CDR2 is ANQGSEA. The CDR3 loop spans 15 amino acids. Clones were read by immunoSEQ multiplex PCR, and TCRdb kept only the in-frame ones, dropping some. The top ten clones hold around 0.012% of a sample with under 700,000 clones, approximately 80% of them seen once. These data were also reused for a study on human thymus T cells. As that report states: Resections that were taken during corrective heart surgery supplied the thymus tissue. Thymic repertoires of unrelated individuals were reported in related research to overlap highly.

The rearrangement links TRBV29-1 to TRBJ1-3; tentatively, D is TRBD1 (6 bases). Material: thymocytes. This TCR was sampled from a boy under two years old with a congenital heart defect. The CDR3: CRQAPDGSSGNTIYF. CDR3 bases: TGCCGACAGGCCCCTGACGGAAGCTCTGGAAACACCATATATTTT.